The entry below gives a single TCR beta chain sequence along with its context. This clone has a single count. This clone's antigen is unknown. No clone much larger than this one lies a single base away; base qualities are absent. Libraries were made using the immunoSEQ multiplex PCR assay. For the multiplex PCR, a mixture combining 60 forward primers for TCR Vbeta segments and 13 reverse primers for TCR Jbeta segments was used. A multiplex PCR assay on genomic DNA amplified the CDR3 region of rearranged TCR beta genes. On the Illumina HiSeq System, the amplified TCR beta libraries were sequenced as 87-base-pair reads. The paper's processing steps were these. In a later analysis, approximately 74 million unique TCR beta chains were counted across the 690 or so repertoires, and roughly 11 million of these chains were shared by at least two donors. A nearest-neighbor algorithm error-corrected the raw reads and collapsed the reads into unique sequences, merging closely related sequences to remove PCR and sequencing errors. To assign V, D and J gene segments, CDR3 sequences were aligned to IMGT reference sequences. For a sequence to be retained, a match of at least six nucleotides was required to both a V gene segment and a J gene segment. Rearrangements were classified as productive when the CDR3 lacked stop codons and remained in frame with V and J, and all other rearrangements were classified as non-productive. CDR3 was defined by IMGT convention, running from the second conserved V-encoded cysteine to the conserved J-encoded phenylalanine. In an earlier analysis of 500 to 650 of the donors, sequences lacking an unambiguous match to a single V gene segment were excluded. An earlier analysis of a few hundred of the donors called V segments functional above 56.7% productive rearrangements and segregating when the between-donor standard deviation exceeded 5%. A statistical classification framework was built to diagnose cytomegalovirus status from the catalog of TCR beta chain sequences. In a later analysis, TCR nucleotide sequences were compared against IMGT/GENE-DB human TR gene sequences so that V and J genes could be assigned. In a later analysis, CDR3 sequences and most-parsimonious VDJ recombination scenarios were assigned using the TCRdist pipeline. In a later analysis, every TCR beta chain was defined by the combination of its CDR3 amino acid sequence and its V-gene family, and reads without a unique V-gene family were dropped. A later analysis removed 592 highly shared, low-generation-probability nucleotide sequences to deal with suspected cross-contamination and a sequencing artifact. In a later analysis, a clonal expansion index for each public chain was calculated from normalized within-repertoire ranks of inferred template counts. In a later analysis, generation probabilities were computed with a VDJ recombination model fitted to out-of-frame rearrangements, and the resulting probabilities were checked against IGoR. In a later analysis, TCR-TCR, TCR-HLA and TCR-CMV co-occurrence was scored with hypergeometric tests, and a repertoire-size bias correction was applied to TCR pairs. To estimate false discovery rates, a later analysis permuted the HLA or CMV assignments 20 times. In a later analysis, co-occurring TCRs were grouped with DBSCAN, and TCRdist sequence similarity was added when clustering was performed within HLA-allele-positive subsets. Co-occurrence clustering excluded repertoires with fewer than 30,000 or more than 120,000 public chains, plus five with anomalous nucleotide sharing. TCRdb limited this immuneACCESS table to in-frame rearrangements with V and J called. A share of clones is missing; checked studies link under half to unresolved V genes, and the rest is unexplained. The V and J calls and the clone size are those of that table, but D and trimming were determined from the DNA. Within this sample are about 130,000 clones, with around four fifths of them counted one time only. The leading ten clones occupy around 20% of the sample.

In total, more than 500 healthy bone marrow donors made up the cohort. At the time of sampling, all cohort members were nominally healthy, though unrecorded immune exposures were likely present. The donor tested CMV seropositive and was one of the 289 seropositive cohort members. Every donor gave a peripheral blood sample, and the peripheral blood mononuclear cells from that sample were used for TCR beta sequencing. The Qiagen DNeasy Blood Extraction Kit was used to extract genomic DNA from the blood cell samples. Its CDR3 holds 15 amino acids, cysteine through phenylalanine. The entry retains the CDR3 DNA only, 45 bases that are in frame from base 1. At the junction V is shortened by 2 bases and J by 3 bases, with 10 bases in between. CDR1 SSHAT and CDR2 FNYEAQ are derived from the germline V gene (reference sequence). The data are from a study of cytomegalovirus exposure and HLA in healthy donors listed by TCRdb under 2017. The study in broad terms: An earlier analysis of several hundred of the donors reported about 290 Gb of sequence data and around 110 million unique TCR beta sequences from approximately 180 million T cells. Roughly 290 gigabases of sequencing data and around 85 million unique TCR sequences made up an early release that covered 640 HLA-typed donors. Of the roughly 390 genotyped donors, 65% to 90% fell in the genetic ancestry cluster associated with self-reported Caucasian donors. The study aimed to test whether signatures of past pathogen exposure could be identified by cataloging public T cell receptors. Using immunosequencing, the study profiled T cell repertoires from 640 or so subjects and related those repertoires to cytomegalovirus serostatus. Along with the approximately 700-subject first cohort, a separate validation cohort of around 110 different subjects was used. The study combined high-throughput TCR immunosequencing, statistical association of individual TCRs with disease status, and machine learning to predict cytomegalovirus infection status. In a later analysis, previously published TCR beta repertoires from about 640 donors were re-analyzed and high-resolution HLA genotyping was added so that TCR occurrence patterns could be studied. Rather than using new phenotypic data, the later analysis identified candidate immune exposures from TCR beta sequences and from how often those sequences occurred across donors. To decide whether each TCR beta V gene segment behaved as functional or pseudogenic, an earlier analysis of nearly 600 of the donors relied on high-throughput TCR beta sequencing. Alongside the repertoire data, information on donor age, sex, ethnicity and CMV serostatus was compiled. In a later genetic analysis, genome-wide SNP genotypes for about 65% of the roughly 700 donors were used, and that subset was treated as a discovery cohort. Every repertoire in the discovery cohort had been generated on one and the same sequencing platform. HLA typing included class I and class II loci at four-digit resolution. The number of typed donors differed by locus: about 629-630 for A, B, C, DRB1 and DQB1; roughly 510 for DQA1; over 600 for DPA1; and 400 to 480 for DPB1. Four or five DR-DQ haplotypes were handled as single units for association and clustering because linkage in the cohort was strong. Among some 400 genotyped donors of the cohort, an average of around 240,000 unique TCR beta nucleotide sequences were sequenced per donor, roughly 20% of them non-productive. Overall results and qualifications from the work: In both the original and validation cohorts, the classifier was reported to diagnose cytomegalovirus status with high specificity and sensitivity. The authors suggested that the approach could potentially be extended to other disease states and immunological phenotypes. A later genetic analysis reported fewer N-insertions in productive TCRs among donors in an Asian-associated ancestry cluster than the roughly 620-donor mean. According to a later analysis, most CMV-associated TCR beta chains appeared to be HLA-restricted, and the HLA associations seemed to be driven largely by CMV exposure. Sequencing depth was assumed to be roughly uniform across donors in the presence/absence analyses, though that assumption may not hold. An earlier analysis of 587 of the donors showed that most TCR beta V segments appeared in productive rearrangements either about 87% or about 30% of the time, which broadly matched IMGT annotations. In a later analysis, 15,000 to 20,000 TCR beta sequences were associated with specific HLA alleles at a false discovery rate of 0.05. The earlier analysis of a few hundred of the donors excluded seventeen rarely observed V segments, including chromosome 9 orphons, because counts were too low. In a later analysis, several top co-occurrence clusters were reported to appear linked to parvovirus B19, influenza, CMV and Epstein-Barr virus. The sequencing pipeline was judged likely to have produced a cluster of highly shared sequence variants as a technical artifact. In vitro tests confirmed that a few of the cytomegalovirus-associated TCR beta chains recognize cytomegalovirus antigens. The only immune exposure information available for the cohort was CMV serostatus. A later analysis found that HLA-associated TCR beta chains were more clonally expanded and had lower generation probabilities than equally common non-associated chains. A further reported finding was that TCR beta sequences accurately predicted the HLA-A and HLA-B alleles for most subjects in the first cohort. Because HLA typing was unavailable for some donors at each locus, only the typed subset was used in association tests. A total of fewer than 200 TCR beta chains were listed by the study as associated with cytomegalovirus. Some IMGT-functional V segments, including TRBV6-2 and TRBV6-3, could not be distinguished by the 87-base-pair reads and were therefore excluded. An association between a missense DCLRE1C variant and V-gene and J-gene trimming of TCR beta chains was found in a later genetic analysis and replicated in an independent cohort. Correlated functional status among segregating V segments might be attributable to linkage disequilibrium, but an unknown experimental factor could not be ruled out. Strong co-occurrence of HLA alleles, especially DR and DQ, made assigning TCR associations to individual alleles difficult. According to a later analysis, TCR association rates differed among HLA loci, with DRB1 alleles showing the most associated TCRs and HLA-C alleles showing the fewest. Across donors, most TCR sequences were observed very rarely, whereas some public TCRs were present in many individuals. In this cohort, only TCR beta chains were sequenced, and detectable features were limited by the absence of alpha or paired-chain data.

This sequence originates from a man younger than 30 in good health and CMV-seropositive. Source material: PBMCs. The rearrangement combines TRBV7-7 with TRBJ2-2, with a tentative D gene TRBD2 over 5 matching bases. The CDR3 corresponds to CASSLYGVDTGELFF. The sequenced DNA: TGTGCCAGCAGCTTATACGGGGTGGACACCGGGGAGCTGTTTTTT. This CDR3, with the reference TRBV7-7 and TRBJ2-2 proteins standing in past its ends, gives the full variable domain GAGVSQSPRYKVTKRGQDVTLRCDPISSHATLYWYQQALGQGPEFLTYFNYEAQPDKSGLPSDRFSAERPEGSISTLTIQRTEQRDSAMYRCASSLYGVDTGELFFGEGSRLTVL.